One and the same sample provided the 26 T cell receptor beta chains below, sequenced in a study of cytomegalovirus exposure and HLA in healthy donors. Use of 60 Vbeta and 13 Jbeta primers characterized the PCR. The table came from immunoSEQ multiplex PCR; TCRdb's copy has only in-frame clones and leaves some out. The data hold fewer than 200,000 clones, with 75% to 90% observed a single time. Input material: PBMCs. The receptors derive from a human donor in good health.

This sequence joins TRBV5-6 and TRBJ1-1; D might be TRBD1 (5 bases). CDR1 is SGHDT, CDR2 YYEEEE, per germline. The V and J ends lost 0 bases and 0 bases respectively, with 15 bases between them. The CDR3 has 17 amino acids. The CDR3: CASSLATGGTLNTEAFF. The CDR3 DNA is TGTGCCAGCAGCTTGGCTACGGGGGGGACCCTGAACACTGAAGCTTTCTTT.

This chain connects TRBV9 to TRBJ1-5; TRBD1 matches at 7 bases. V lost 0 bases, J lost 7 bases, and 4 bases stayed unmatched. CDR1 is SGDLS and CDR2 is YYNGEE in the germline V gene. The CDR3 runs 14 residues. The CDR3 sequence: CASSVDQGGQPQHF. DNA of the CDR3: TGTGCCAGCAGCGTAGACCAGGGGGGCCAGCCCCAGCATTTT.

This clone was found a few times. CDR3 in amino acids: CASSYSGEYNSPLHF. DNA for the CDR3: TGTGCCAGCAGTTACTCCGGGGAGTACAATTCACCCCTCCACTTT. The chain joins TRBV6-6 to TRBJ1-6, with D unresolved. With 0 bases removed from V and 7 bases from J, the gap between germline ends came to 10 bases. CDR1 and CDR2 (germline): MNHNY, SVGAGI (reference sequence). CDR3 length: 15 amino acids.

The J gene is TRBJ2-3, the V gene TRBV19; possibly TRBD1 for D (6 bases). V was clipped by 2 bases and J by 4 bases, with 10 bases between them. Per the germline V gene, CDR1 is LNHDA and CDR2 is SQIVND (reference sequence). The CDR3 totals 14 residues. The CDR3 DNA sequence: TGTGCCAGTAGTATACGGGACACGTCAGATACGCAGTATTTT. This codes for CASSIRDTSDTQYF.

The V gene is TRBV7-9, the J gene TRBJ1-3; TRBD1 matches 10 bases. With V trimmed by 0 bases and J by 4 bases, 9 bases remained unmatched. Germline V gene lookup returns CDR1 SEHNR and CDR2 FQNEAQ (reference sequence). CDR3 length: 18 amino acids. The chain's CDR3 is CASSLAVTGGASGNTIYF. CDR3 nucleotide sequence: TGTGCCAGCAGCTTAGCAGTGACAGGGGGCGCGTCGGGAAACACCATATATTTT.

This clone was found a few times. J is TRBJ2-7 and V is TRBV4-3; D uncertain. With 1 base removed from V and 0 bases from J, the gap between germline ends came to 10 bases. Germline-derived CDR1 and CDR2 are LGHNA and YSLEER. The length of the CDR3 is 15 residues. The CDR3, as DNA: TGCGCCAGCAGCCAAGGCAGGCTCCCCTCCTACGAGCAGTACTTC. Translation: CASSQGRLPSYEQYF.

V and J are TRBV19 and TRBJ1-2; the D gene is possibly TRBD1 (6 bases). The V end was cut by 7 bases, the J end by 2 bases, with 11 bases between. The CDR3 is made up of 13 amino acids. The V gene's germline CDR1 is LNHDA and CDR2 SQIVND (reference sequence). The CDR3 loop is CASTRTANYGYTF. Written as DNA, the CDR3 is TGTGCCAGTACCCGGACAGCGAACTATGGCTACACCTTC.

V usage is TRBV4-3 and J usage is TRBJ1-1; TRBD1 matches at 11 bases. V dropped 3 bases and J dropped 10; count of bases not matched to a gene: 4. CDR1 LGHNA and CDR2 YSLEER come from the germline V gene. The CDR3 length is 13 residues. CDR3 amino acids: CASSQGQGGVAFF. The CDR3 nucleotides read TGCGCCAGCAGCCAGGGACAGGGGGGTGTAGCTTTCTTT.

This chain uses TRBV2 with TRBJ2-2; D gene ambiguous. The CDR3 totals 14 residues. Trimming cost V 4 bases and J 7 bases, with 13 bases left between them. Germline V gene lookup returns CDR1 SNHLY and CDR2 FYNNEI. CDR3 nucleotide sequence: TGTGCCAGCAGTGTTTCCTCTAACTACGGGGAGCTGTTTTTT. Its translation is CASSVSSNYGELFF.

This clone appeared a single time. The chain links TRBV5-6 to TRBJ2-3, with D possibly being TRBD2 (6 bases). Trimming left V 3 bases short and J 2 bases short, with 19 bases between. The CDR3 spans 17 residues. The germline V gene has CDR1 SGHDT and CDR2 YYEEEE. CDR3 in DNA: TGTGCCAGCAGCTCCACCATCGGGGGTACCTTCACAGATACGCAGTATTTT. Translating gives CASSSTIGGTFTDTQYF.

The chain recombines TRBV2 with TRBJ2-7, with 9 bases matching TRBD1. Germline V gene data show CDR1 as SNHLY and CDR2 as FYNNEI. The V gene end was trimmed by 2 bases and the J gene end by 5 bases; junction bases not matched to a gene: 7. The CDR3 totals 15 residues. CDR3 bases: TGTGCCAGCAGTGAACAACAGGGGGCTATCGACGAGCAGTACTTC. Its translation is CASSEQQGAIDEQYF.

This sequence joins TRBV5-1 and TRBJ2-7; 11 positions agree with TRBD2. The junction had 8 bases not matched to a gene; V was cut back by 1 base and J by 5 bases. CDR3 size: 16 residues. The germline V gene has CDR1 SGHRS and CDR2 YFSETQ. CDR3 bases: TGCGCCAGCAGCTTGCAACTAGCGGGGGTAAGGGACGAGCAGTACTTC. This gives the protein CASSLQLAGVRDEQYF.

This chain joins TRBV5-1 and TRBJ1-2; 8 bases line up with TRBD1. The ends lost 0 bases at V and 8 bases at J; junction bases unmatched: 3. CDR1 is SGHRS and CDR2 is YFSETQ in the germline V gene. The CDR3 loop spans 13 amino acids. CDR3 loop: CASSLDRGSGYTF. For the CDR3, the DNA is TGCGCCAGCAGCTTGGACAGGGGGTCCGGCTACACCTTC.

The chain recombines TRBV6-1 with TRBJ1-5, with D perhaps matching TRBD1 (6 bases). The CDR3 totals 15 residues. V was trimmed by 6 bases and J by 3 bases, leaving 15 bases between them. Germline CDR1 and CDR2: MNHNS and SASEGT. CDR3 sequence reads: CASRGMGAPNQPQHF. The DNA for the CDR3 is TGTGCCAGCAGGGGTATGGGGGCCCCCAATCAGCCCCAGCATTTT.

Only one count was recorded for this clone. The V gene is TRBV5-1, the J gene TRBJ1-3; no clear D gene. The germline gives CDR1 SGHRS, CDR2 YFSETQ. V was trimmed by 0 bases and J by 0 bases, leaving 4 bases between them. This CDR3 contains 14 residues. CDR3 nucleotide sequence: TGCGCCAGCAGCTTGGATAGCTCTGGAAACACCATATATTTT. This encodes CASSLDSSGNTIYF.

The rearrangement uses TRBV7-8 and TRBJ2-7, with 8 bases lining up with TRBD2. From germline, CDR1 is SGHVS and CDR2 FQNEAQ. V lost 5 bases, J lost 5 bases, and 5 bases stayed unmatched. This CDR3 has 13 amino acids. The CDR3 coding sequence is TGTGCCAGCAGCCCCGATAGCGGGGACGAGCAGTACTTC. It encodes CASSPDSGDEQYF.

To note about this clone: Germline and junction disagree at one end, which may indicate a read error. The chain recombines TRBV4-1 with TRBJ2-7, with 10 bases identical to TRBD2. The germline CDR1 and CDR2 sequences are MGHRA and YSYEKL. The CDR3 is made up of 16 amino acids. CDR3 sequence (DNA): TGTGCCAGCAGCCAAGAGGGTAGCGGGGGGCCCTACGAGCAGTACTTC. Translation gives CASSQEGSGGPYEQYF.

This chain joins TRBV9 and TRBJ2-7; D is possibly TRBD2 (5 bases). Trimming took off 4 bases at V and 7 bases at J, with 18 bases between the two ends. CDR1 SGDLS and CDR2 YYNGEE come from the germline V gene. There are 14 residues in the CDR3. The CDR3 sequence is CASSPETLGGEQYF. The CDR3 nucleotides are TGTGCCAGCAGCCCAGAGACCCTAGGCGGGGAGCAGTACTTC.

The chain uses TRBV19 and TRBJ1-2; D ambiguous. This CDR3 spans 16 amino acids. Germline V lookup: CDR1 LNHDA, CDR2 SQIVND (reference sequence). V shed 0 bases and J shed 2 bases, with 13 bases lying between them. Written as DNA, the CDR3 is TGTGCCAGTAGTATAGATAATTGGAGGCACAACTATGGCTACACCTTC. It yields the protein CASSIDNWRHNYGYTF.

This chain joins TRBV4-3 and TRBJ2-7, with 13 bases that match TRBD2. The germline CDR1 and CDR2 sequences are LGHNA and YSLEER. V lost 1 base and J lost 2; bases outside the gene matches: 2. CDR3 length: 16 amino acids. The CDR3 sequence: CASSQGTSGGAYEQYF. The CDR3 region has the DNA TGCGCCAGCAGCCAAGGGACTAGCGGGGGAGCCTACGAGCAGTACTTC.

The chain links TRBV4-3 to TRBJ2-7, with 9 bases lining up with TRBD1. V gave up 2 bases and J gave up 3 bases; unmatched junction bases: 5. Looked up from germline, CDR1 is LGHNA and CDR2 is YSLEER. CDR3 length: 15 amino acids. The CDR3 region is CASSQRQGDYYEQYF. The CDR3 DNA is TGCGCCAGCAGCCAACGACAGGGGGATTACTACGAGCAGTACTTC.

V gene TRBV29-1 combines with J gene TRBJ2-1; 7 bases agree with TRBD1. CDR1 is SQVTM and CDR2 is ANQGSEA in the germline V gene. J lost 5 bases, V lost 6 bases, and 10 bases had no gene match. The length of the CDR3 is 14 residues. CDR3 bases: TGCAGCGTGGAATTGACAGGGTCCAACAATGAGCAGTTCTTC. It encodes CSVELTGSNNEQFF.

The chain is built from TRBV7-2 and TRBJ2-2, with D unresolved. The CDR3 is 13 amino acids. Germline V lookup: CDR1 SGHTA, CDR2 FQGNSA. V shed 7 bases and J shed 2 bases, with 8 bases lying between them. This CDR3 reads CASTPTNTGELFF. CDR3 sequence (DNA): TGTGCCAGCACCCCCACAAACACCGGGGAGCTGTTTTTT.

V and J are TRBV6-1 and TRBJ2-3; the D gene is possibly TRBD2 (6 bases). V lost 1 base and J 5 bases, leaving 13 bases between the germline ends. There are 15 residues in the CDR3. CDR1 is MNHNS, CDR2 SASEGT, per germline. This CDR3 reads CASSEVSGAGDTQYF. The CDR3, as DNA: TGTGCCAGCAGTGAAGTATCTGGAGCGGGAGATACGCAGTATTTT.

The J gene is TRBJ2-3, the V gene TRBV7-2, with 11 bases that match TRBD2. CDR1 and CDR2 from the germline V gene are SGHTA and FQGNSA. CDR3 length: 15 amino acids. V shed 6 bases, J shed 1 base, and the junction held 3 bases outside the gene matches. The CDR3, as DNA: TGTGCCAGCAGTTCGACTAGCGGGGGCACAGATACGCAGTATTTT. It yields the protein CASSSTSGGTDTQYF.

V is TRBV5-1 and J is TRBJ1-3, with 10 bases fitting TRBD1. J gave up 2 bases and V 1 base, and 3 bases lay outside the gene matches. CDR3 length: 16 amino acids. The germline V gene encodes CDR1 SGHRS and CDR2 YFSETQ. This CDR3 reads CASSLLGQGTGNTIYF. DNA of the CDR3: TGCGCCAGCAGCTTGTTGGGACAGGGGACTGGAAACACCATATATTTT.